Detailed here is one T cell receptor (beta chain). What it binds is not known. These data come from a study of cytotoxic CD8 clonotypes in ibrutinib-treated CLL. The J segment lost 2 bases and the V segment lost 5 bases, leaving 2 bases of the junction unmatched. Per germline, CDR1 SNHLY and CDR2 FYNNEI. The CDR3 has 14 residues. TCRdb keeps only in-frame clones here, not all; method: immunoSEQ multiplex PCR. This sample has some 76,000 clones, with approximately 87% found just once. The study, taken as a whole, reports: Baseline clonality, higher than in age-matched healthy donors, tracked circulating CD8+ T-cell counts.

This chain links TRBV2 with TRBJ1-5, with 8 bases that match TRBD1. The starting material was PBMCs, obtained after 24 months of ibrutinib treatment. The sequence came from a human donor with chronic lymphocytic leukemia. The CDR3, as DNA: TGTGCCAGCAGTCAACAGGGGGGCAATCAGCCCCAGCATTTT. Residues: CASSQQGGNQPQHF.